What follows are 17 T cell receptor beta chains derived from one specimen sequenced in a study of control samples from healthy donors and cancer patients. Clones were sequenced by immunoSEQ multiplex PCR, and TCRdb holds only the in-frame ones, with some missing. This table holds some 66,000 clones, 65% to 90% found once. The specimen was blood. These TCRs come from a man between 40 and 49 years old in good health.

CDR3 in amino acids: CASSLGGTESTKQYF. DNA of the CDR3: TGTGCCAGCAGCTTGGGAGGGACGGAGTCTACGAAGCAGTACTTC. V gene TRBV5-4 combines with J gene TRBJ2-7, with D possibly called TRBD1 or TRBD2 (5 bases each). Germline-derived CDR1 and CDR2 are SGHNT and YYREEE (reference sequence). The CDR3 runs 15 residues. V was clipped by 0 bases and J by 8 bases, with 18 bases between them.

V and J are TRBV4-3 and TRBJ2-7; 11 nucleotides agree with TRBD1. The CDR3 spans 14 residues. Germline assignment: CDR1 LGHNA and CDR2 YSLEER. The V segment lost 5 bases and the J segment 6 bases; nucleotides outside the gene matches: 6. CDR3 loop: CASSVGTGGFEQYF. As DNA, the CDR3 is TGCGCCAGCAGCGTCGGGACAGGGGGTTTCGAGCAGTACTTC.

V and J are TRBV28 and TRBJ1-5, with TRBD1 matching 7 bases. V trimming: 5 bases; J trimming: 3 bases; junction bases outside the gene matches: 4. Germline V CDR1 and CDR2: MDHEN, SYDVKM. This CDR3 contains 14 residues. The CDR3 DNA reads TGTGCCAGCAGTCTCGGGACAGTCAATCAGCCCCAGCATTTT. Its translation is CASSLGTVNQPQHF.

This clone has a single count. The V gene is TRBV9, the J gene TRBJ2-7, with D possibly being TRBD1 (5 bases). V gave up 4 bases and J gave up 1 base, with 12 bases separating them. The CDR3 is made up of 14 amino acids. CDR1 is SGDLS, CDR2 YYNGEE, per germline. CDR3 sequence (DNA): TGTGCCAGCAGCCTGCGACAGACTTCCTACGAGCAGTACTTC. Protein sequence: CASSLRQTSYEQYF. The full variable domain, rest sourced from reference TRBV9 and TRBJ2-7, is DSGVTQTPKHLITATGQRVTLRCSPRSGDLSVYWYQQSLDQGLQFLIQYYNGEERAKGNILERFSAQQFPDLHSELNLSSLELGDSALYFCASSLRQTSYEQYFGPGTRLTVT.

The rearrangement uses TRBV4-3 and TRBJ2-7, with TRBD1 matching 9 bases. Trimming at V came to 1 base and at J to 3 bases, leaving 4 bases not matched to a gene. In germline, CDR1 is LGHNA, CDR2 YSLEER. This CDR3 has 15 residues. The CDR3: CASSQVLGQGYEQYF. The CDR3 DNA is TGCGCCAGCAGCCAAGTTTTGGGACAGGGCTACGAGCAGTACTTC.

V and J are TRBV11-1 and TRBJ1-2; tentatively, D is TRBD1 (6 bases). CDR1 is SGHAT, CDR2 FQDESV, per germline (reference sequence). V lost 4 bases and J lost 4, with 13 bases in between. The CDR3 consists of 14 residues. The CDR3 DNA reads TGTGCCAGCAGCTCGGGGGCCGCTCTCTATGGCTACACCTTC. This codes for CASSSGAALYGYTF.

The CDR3 loop reads CASSSGQGGSPLHF. DNA for the CDR3: TGTGCCAGCAGTTCCGGACAGGGAGGGTCACCCCTCCACTTT. The chain joins TRBV28 to TRBJ1-6; 8 bases map to TRBD1. With V trimmed by 4 bases and J by 10 bases, 6 bases remained unmatched. The length of the CDR3 is 14 residues. Germline CDR1 and CDR2: MDHEN and SYDVKM.

V is TRBV5-7 and J is TRBJ2-1; 10 nucleotides align to TRBD2. TRBV5-7 is marked as an open reading frame, function uncertain. V was clipped by 2 bases and J by 3 bases; unmatched bases: 5. This CDR3 spans 16 amino acids. Here the CDR3 reads CASSFLAGALYNEQFF. CDR3 nucleotides: TGTGCCAGCAGCTTTCTAGCGGGAGCCCTCTACAATGAGCAGTTCTTC.

This chain joins TRBV28 and TRBJ2-5; 10 nucleotides align to TRBD2. This CDR3 has 16 amino acids. The V segment lost 4 bases and the J segment 5 bases; nucleotides outside the gene matches: 10. The germline CDR1 and CDR2 sequences are MDHEN and SYDVKM. CDR3 in DNA: TGTGCCAGCAGTTACTCCCCAGCGGGAGGGTTGGAGACCCAGTACTTC. It codes for CASSYSPAGGLETQYF.

The V and J genes are TRBV14 and TRBJ2-1, with D perhaps given as TRBD1 or TRBD2 (7 bases each). The ends were cut back, 4 bases at V and 7 bases at J, with 11 bases in the middle. The germline V gene has CDR1 SGHDN and CDR2 FVKESK. The CDR3 consists of 13 residues. CDR3 loop: CASSRQGGNEQFF. The DNA for the CDR3 is TGTGCCAGCAGCCGGCAGGGGGGGAATGAGCAGTTCTTC.

J is TRBJ2-1 and V is TRBV4-1; D is possibly TRBD2 (5 bases). V was pared by 2 bases and J by 6 bases, with 11 bases between. The CDR3 has 14 residues. Germline V gene lookup returns CDR1 MGHRA and CDR2 YSYEKL. The CDR3 bases are TGCGCCAGCAGCCAACTCGAGAGGGCCAATGAGCAGTTCTTC. This encodes CASSQLERANEQFF.

This clone was seen more than once but under ten times. The V gene is TRBV2, the J gene TRBJ2-2; 8 bases map to TRBD1. J lost 5 bases, V lost 8 bases, and 10 bases had no gene match. This CDR3 spans 15 amino acids. Germline values: CDR1 SNHLY, CDR2 FYNNEI. CDR3 amino acids: CASGGTGRRTGELFF. The CDR3, as DNA: TGTGCCAGCGGAGGGACAGGCCGTCGGACCGGGGAGCTGTTTTTT. Drawing the rest from reference TRBV2 and TRBJ2-2, the complete variable domain is EPEVTQTPSHQVTQMGQEVILRCVPISNHLYFYWYRQILGQKVEFLVSFYNNEISEKSEIFDDQFSVERPDGSNFTLKIRSTKLEDSAMYFCASGGTGRRTGELFFGEGSRLTVL.

V is TRBV11-2 and J is TRBJ1-6, with a possible D match to TRBD1 (5 bases). V was shortened by 1 base and J by 6 bases, with 13 bases between the two germline ends. Germline V lookup: CDR1 SGHAT, CDR2 FQNNGV. CDR3 length: 16 amino acids. CDR3: CASSLVGVQGNSPLHF. The CDR3, as DNA: TGTGCCAGCAGCTTAGTAGGGGTTCAGGGTAATTCACCCCTCCACTTT.

The genes are TRBV6-5 and TRBJ1-4; D not resolved. V lost 0 bases, J lost 7 bases, and 12 bases lay in between. There are 15 residues in the CDR3. CDR1 MNHEY and CDR2 SVGAGI come from the germline V gene. CDR3 loop: CASSYSSGYGEKLFF. The CDR3 DNA reads TGTGCCAGCAGTTACTCTTCTGGGTACGGTGAAAAACTGTTTTTT.

The chain combines TRBV5-1 with TRBJ1-5; D ambiguous. Trimming took off 0 bases at V and 5 bases at J, with 6 bases between the two ends. Germline CDR1 is SGHRS and CDR2 is YFSETQ. This CDR3 contains 13 residues. For the CDR3, the DNA is TGCGCCAGCAGCTTGGCCCAGGATCAGCCCCAGCATTTT. Protein: CASSLAQDQPQHF.

This chain connects TRBV27 to TRBJ1-1, with 9 bases that match TRBD1. The CDR3 extends over 16 amino acids. V lost 6 bases, J lost 1 base, and 9 bases stayed unmatched. Germline V gene data show CDR1 as MNHEY and CDR2 as SMNVEV (reference sequence). This chain's CDR3 is CASRIGTGKENTEAFF. In DNA form, the CDR3 reads TGTGCCAGCAGGATTGGGACAGGGAAAGAGAACACTGAAGCTTTCTTT.

The rearrangement joins TRBV27 to TRBJ1-4; perhaps TRBD1 as D (6 bases). The CDR3 consists of 13 residues. Trimming pared 5 bases from V and 4 bases from J, leaving 8 bases between. The germline gives CDR1 MNHEY, CDR2 SMNVEV (reference sequence). CDR3 bases: TGTGCCAGCAGTCGGACAGTTAATGAAAAACTGTTTTTT. Translation: CASSRTVNEKLFF.